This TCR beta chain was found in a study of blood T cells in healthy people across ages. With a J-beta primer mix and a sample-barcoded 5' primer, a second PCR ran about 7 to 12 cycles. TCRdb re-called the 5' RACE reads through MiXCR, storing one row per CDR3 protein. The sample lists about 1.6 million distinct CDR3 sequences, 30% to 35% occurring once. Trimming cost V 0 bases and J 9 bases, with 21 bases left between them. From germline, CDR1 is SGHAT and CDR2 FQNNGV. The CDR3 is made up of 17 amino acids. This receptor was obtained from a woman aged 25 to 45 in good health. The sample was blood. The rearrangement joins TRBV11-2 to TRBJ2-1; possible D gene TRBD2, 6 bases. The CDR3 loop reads CASSLDPTRILLGEQFF. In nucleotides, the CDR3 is TGTGCCAGCAGCTTAGACCCGACTAGAATATTATTGGGTGAGCAGTTCTTC.